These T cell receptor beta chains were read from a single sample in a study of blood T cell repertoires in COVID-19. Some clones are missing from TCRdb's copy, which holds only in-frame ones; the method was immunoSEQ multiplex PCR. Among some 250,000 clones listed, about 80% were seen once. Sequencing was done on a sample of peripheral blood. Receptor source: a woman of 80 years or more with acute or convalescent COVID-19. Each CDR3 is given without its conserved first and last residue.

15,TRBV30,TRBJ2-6,AWSPGQGAVGANVLT
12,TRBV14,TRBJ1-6,ASSQRQGSSPLH
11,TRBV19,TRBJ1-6,ASKEGRNSPLH
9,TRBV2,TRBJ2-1,ASGRYNEQF
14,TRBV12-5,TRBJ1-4,ASGQNRGVANEKLF
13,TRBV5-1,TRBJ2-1,ASSSGQGSYNEQF
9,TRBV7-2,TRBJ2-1,ASSDPRQQF
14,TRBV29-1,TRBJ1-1,SVEAIVSRGNTEAF
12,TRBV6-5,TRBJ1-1,ASSYSIGRAEAF
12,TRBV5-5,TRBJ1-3,ASSLQVGPDTIY
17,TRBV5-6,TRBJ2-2,ASSLQAGGSQMDTGELF
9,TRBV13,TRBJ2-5,ASSLAETQY
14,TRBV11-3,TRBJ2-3,ASSTGRDSPTDTQY
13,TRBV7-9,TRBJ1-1,ASSTGQGPNTEAF
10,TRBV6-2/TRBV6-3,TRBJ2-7,ASSSQGYEQY
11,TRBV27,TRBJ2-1,ASSGQNDNEQF
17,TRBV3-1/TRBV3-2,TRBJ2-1,ASSQDVPGLAGANNEQF
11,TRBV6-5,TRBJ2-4,ASRPPGGNIQY
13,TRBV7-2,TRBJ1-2,ASSPSITALYGYT
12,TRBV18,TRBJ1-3,ASSTDSSGNTIY
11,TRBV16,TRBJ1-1,ASSQSSNSEAF
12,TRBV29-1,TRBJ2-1,SVDWQGNLNEQF
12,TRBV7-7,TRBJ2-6,ASGGSSGANVLT
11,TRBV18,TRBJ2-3,ASSPDRGNTQY
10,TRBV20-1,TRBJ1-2,SASGTVYGYT
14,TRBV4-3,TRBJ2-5,ASSHLAGGPSQTQY
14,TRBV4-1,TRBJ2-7,ASSRGAQGLSYEQY
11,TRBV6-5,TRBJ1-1,ASKDRVNTEAF
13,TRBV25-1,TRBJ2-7,ASSDPGLAGDEQY
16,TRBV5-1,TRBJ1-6,ASSLTGGHLSYNSPLH
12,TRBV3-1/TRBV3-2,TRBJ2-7,ASSHSGGVYEQY
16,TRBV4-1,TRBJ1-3,ASSQEILGQFSGNTIY
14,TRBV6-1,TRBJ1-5,ASSAGDRGANQPQH
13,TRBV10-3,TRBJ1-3,AISETRGSGNTIY
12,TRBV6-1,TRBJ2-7,ASSEASTRYEQY
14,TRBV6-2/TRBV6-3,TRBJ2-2,ASSPDSLGSTGELF
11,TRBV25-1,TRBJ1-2,ASSFFSGDGYT
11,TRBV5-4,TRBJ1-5,ASSPDSGQPQH
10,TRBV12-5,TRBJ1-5,ASGLLVQPQH
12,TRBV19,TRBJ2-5,ASSIGGIGQTQY
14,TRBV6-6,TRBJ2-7,ASSARHSVNDYEQY
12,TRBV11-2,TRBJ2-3,ASSEVGYTDTQY
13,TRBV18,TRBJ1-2,ASSPTVGQAFGYT
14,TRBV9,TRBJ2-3,ASSVSSGGATDTQY
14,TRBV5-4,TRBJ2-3,ASSSKRGQRTDTQY
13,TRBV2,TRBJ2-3,ASRAGRGPSDTQY
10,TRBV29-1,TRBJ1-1,SVEGGRGEAF
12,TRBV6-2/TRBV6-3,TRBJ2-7,ASCRAGGQHEQY
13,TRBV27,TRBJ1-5,ASSRGQGVYQPQH
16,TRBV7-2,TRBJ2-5,ASSLSGAGSGARETQY
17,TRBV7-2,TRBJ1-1,ASSLHWTEERKLNTEAF
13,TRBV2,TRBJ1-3,ASIGQGLSGNTIY
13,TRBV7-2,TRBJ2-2,ASSLVSMNTGELF
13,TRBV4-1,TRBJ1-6,ASSQDGTGSSPLH
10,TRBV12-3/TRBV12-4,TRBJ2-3,ASSGYANTQY